The 9 T cell receptor beta chains below all came from one sample that was sequenced in a study of Graves' ophthalmopathy and Graves' hyperthyroidism. Using RNA transcripts, the TCR beta CDR3 regions were amplified. The first-round RT-PCR employed HTBI primers together with the Qiagen OneStep RT-PCR kit. A multiplex PCR was then performed as the second round. TCRdb used MiXCR to reprocess the multiplex PCR reads, holding one entry per CDR3 protein. The sample records fewer than 400,000 distinct CDR3 sequences, roughly 18% being singletons. The sequenced sample was peripheral blood. Source of these receptors: a woman aged 18-29 years with Graves' ophthalmopathy.

Many counts were recorded for this clonotype. This chain connects TRBV14 to TRBJ1-1; TRBD1 matches 8 bases. CDR3 length equals 15 residues. Germline V gene lookup returns CDR1 SGHDN and CDR2 FVKESK. J gave up 1 base and V 5 bases, and 6 bases lay outside the gene matches. The CDR3 loop reads CASSIQGARNTEAFF. The CDR3 nucleotides read TGTGCCAGCAGCATTCAGGGGGCGCGGAACACTGAAGCTTTCTTT.

The rearrangement uses TRBV28 and TRBJ1-6; 10 positions match TRBD1. Germline V gene sequence: CDR1 MDHEN, CDR2 SYDVKM. The V gene end was trimmed by 6 bases and the J gene end by 8 bases; junction bases not matched to a gene: 4. The CDR3 has 14 amino acids. Here the CDR3 reads CASRETGGDSPLHF. CDR3 in DNA: TGTGCCAGCAGGGAGACAGGGGGCGATTCACCCCTCCACTTT.

The table lists this clonotype with many counts. This chain links TRBV20-1 with TRBJ2-7; no clear D gene. The CDR3 is made up of 13 amino acids. CDR1 is DFQATT, CDR2 SNEGSKA, per germline (reference sequence). Trimming stripped 4 bases from V and 2 bases from J, with 12 bases between. DNA of the CDR3: TGCAGTGCTACCCCCAACGCAACCTACGAGCAGTACTTC. Encoded protein: CSATPNATYEQYF.

In this sample, this clonotype turned up many times. The rearrangement uses TRBV4-1 and TRBJ2-7, with TRBD2 matching 12 bases. Germline assignment: CDR1 MGHRA and CDR2 YSYEKL. The CDR3 contains 17 residues. The junction had 9 bases not matched to a gene; V was cut back by 4 bases and J by 2 bases. As DNA, the CDR3 is TGCGCCAGCAGCCCTGGGACTAGCGGGTTGGGGGCCTACGAGCAGTACTTC. Protein sequence: CASSPGTSGLGAYEQYF.

This clonotype appeared many times. The J gene is TRBJ2-6, the V gene TRBV12-3 or TRBV12-4, with D perhaps matching TRBD2 (6 bases). This CDR3 is 17 amino acids long. V was shortened by 1 base and J by 0 bases, with 10 bases between the two germline ends. CDR3 amino acids: CASSLGGLFSGANVLTF. The CDR3 DNA sequence: TGTGCCAGCAGTTTAGGGGGACTGTTCTCTGGGGCCAACGTCCTGACTTTC.

This clonotype was seen at least ten times. The gene calls are TRBV9 and TRBJ2-5; 7 bases are shared with TRBD1. The CDR3 loop spans 15 amino acids. CDR1 is SGDLS and CDR2 is YYNGEE in the germline V gene. Trimming removed 3 bases from V and 5 bases from J; junction bases left unmatched: 10. CDR3 nucleotide sequence: TGTGCCAGCAGCGCGACCGGGACAGACTTGGAGACCCAGTACTTC. Its translation: CASSATGTDLETQYF.

At least ten counts were recorded for this clonotype. The V call is TRBV9, the J call TRBJ2-2, with 7 bases lining up with TRBD1. This CDR3 has 16 amino acids. Trimming at V came to 4 bases and at J to 7 bases, leaving 13 bases not matched to a gene. Germline V lookup: CDR1 SGDLS, CDR2 YYNGEE. The CDR3 spells CASSTRTGFVGGELFF. In nucleotides, the CDR3 is TGTGCCAGCAGCACGCGGACAGGTTTTGTAGGCGGGGAGCTGTTTTTT.

CDR3 region: CAIRRSNQPQHF. Here the CDR3 DNA reads TGTGCCATCCGCCGGAGCAATCAGCCCCAGCATTTT. The rearrangement links TRBV6-1 to TRBJ1-5; D call uncertain. CDR1 is MNHNS and CDR2 is SASEGT in the germline V gene. V lost 10 bases to trimming and J lost 1 base, with 8 bases between them. There are 12 residues in the CDR3.

On this clonotype: An end of the junction differs from the germline gene, which may be a read error. The V gene is TRBV6-5, the J gene TRBJ1-2; D gene uncertain. The CDR3 extends over 13 amino acids. In germline, CDR1 is MNHEY, CDR2 SVGAGI. CDR3 in DNA: TGTGACAGCAGTTTCCTTGGAGTGGGGTACTACACCTTC. It translates to CDSSFLGVGYYTF.